Listed here are 16 T cell receptor beta chains from one sample, sequenced in a study of blood T cell repertoires in COVID-19. Profiled with immunoSEQ multiplex PCR; TCRdb holds only in-frame clones, not every one. The top ten clones hold approximately 3.1% of a sample with some 350,000 clones, more than 70% of them seen once. Sequenced: peripheral blood. These receptors all come from a man in his thirties or forties with active or convalescent COVID-19.

V and J are TRBV4-2 and TRBJ1-5; no clear D gene. V shed 0 bases and J shed 7 bases, with 13 bases lying between them. Germline assignment: CDR1 LGHNA and CDR2 YNFKEQ. This CDR3 region has 15 residues. CDR3 DNA sequence: TGTGCCAGCAGCCAAGATAGGAGAGGGCAGCAGCCCCAGCATTTT. Translation: CASSQDRRGQQPQHF.

The chain employs TRBV7-2 and TRBJ2-7, with 9 bases that match TRBD2. With V trimmed by 3 bases and J by 0 bases, 3 bases remained unmatched. The CDR3 is 15 residues long. CDR1 is SGHTA, CDR2 FQGNSA, per germline. The CDR3: CASSFSGGSSYEQYF. For the CDR3, the DNA is TGTGCCAGCAGCTTCAGCGGGGGGAGCTCCTACGAGCAGTACTTC.

The chain joins TRBV6-5 to TRBJ1-1; weak D call: TRBD1 (5 bases). V lost 6 bases, J lost 1 base, and 12 bases lay in between. CDR3 length: 14 amino acids. CDR1 is MNHEY and CDR2 is SVGAGI in the germline V gene. CDR3 bases: TGTGCCAGCAGACCGACAGAACCGAACACTGAAGCTTTCTTT. Amino acids: CASRPTEPNTEAFF.

This clone was detected only once. This chain connects TRBV28 to TRBJ2-1, with D possibly being TRBD2 (5 bases). The V end lost 5 bases, the J end lost 0 bases, and 14 bases lay between the germline ends. Per germline, CDR1 MDHEN and CDR2 SYDVKM. The CDR3 is 16 residues long. The CDR3 loop reads CASSVRLLRSYNEQFF. CDR3 in DNA: TGTGCCAGCAGTGTCCGACTACTCCGCTCCTACAATGAGCAGTTCTTC.

The rearrangement links TRBV4-3 to TRBJ2-3; 8 nucleotides agree with TRBD2. CDR3 length: 16 amino acids. The V and J ends lost 4 bases and 1 base, in that order; junction bases with no gene match: 7. CDR1 and CDR2 from the germline V gene are LGHNA and YSLEER. The CDR3 loop reads CASSRGGLVGTDTQYF. CDR3 nucleotides: TGCGCCAGCAGCCGTGGGGGACTAGTGGGCACAGATACGCAGTATTTT.

A few counts support this clone. The gene calls are TRBV6-4 and TRBJ2-3, with 11 bases matching TRBD2. There are 15 residues in the CDR3. With 5 bases clipped from V and 2 bases from J, the junction kept 3 bases outside the gene matches. Germline assignment: CDR1 MRHNA and CDR2 SNTAGT. In nucleotides, the CDR3 is TGTGCCAGCAGTCTTAGCGGGAGGGCCACAGATACGCAGTATTTT. Its protein product is CASSLSGRATDTQYF.

This clone was detected only once. This chain connects TRBV6-5 to TRBJ1-1; maybe TRBD1 (5 bases). The ends were cut back, 6 bases at V and 5 bases at J, with 10 bases in the middle. The CDR3 sequence is 12 residues long. CDR1 and CDR2 from the germline V gene are MNHEY and SVGAGI. The CDR3 is CASRGLGTEAFF. The CDR3 coding sequence is TGTGCCAGCAGGGGGCTAGGAACTGAAGCTTTCTTT.

This clone came up a few times. This chain uses TRBV28 with TRBJ2-7, with no clear D. There are 15 residues in the CDR3. The germline V gene encodes CDR1 MDHEN and CDR2 SYDVKM. Between the trimmed V and J ends, which lost 6 bases and 5 bases, there was a span of 20 bases. The CDR3 region has the DNA TGTGCCAGCAGCACTCCATCCTTAGTTCTCCACGAGCAGTACTTC. It is translated as CASSTPSLVLHEQYF. Together with reference TRBV28 and TRBJ2-7, the CDR3 gives the full variable domain: DVKVTQSSRYLVKRTGEKVFLECVQDMDHENMFWYRQDPGLGLRLIYFSYDVKMKEKGDIPEGYSVSREKKERFSLILESASTNQTSMYLCASSTPSLVLHEQYFGPGTRLTVT.

The chain carries TRBV9 and TRBJ2-7, with D maybe TRBD2 (6 bases). From germline, CDR1 is SGDLS and CDR2 YYNGEE. Trimming shortened V by 2 bases and J by 3 bases, and 12 bases separated the two germline ends. This CDR3 has 14 residues. CDR3 in amino acids: CASSVGLFNYEQYF. The CDR3, as DNA: TGTGCCAGCAGCGTGGGACTTTTCAACTACGAGCAGTACTTC.

The gene calls are TRBV6-5 and TRBJ2-2; weak D call: TRBD2 (5 bases). Per germline, CDR1 MNHEY and CDR2 SVGAGI. The germline V and J ends were trimmed by 6 bases and 8 bases, with 16 bases remaining between them. The CDR3 runs to 14 residues. The CDR3 DNA reads as TGTGCCAGCAGCGACCCGGGGTCCACGGGGGAGCTGTTTTTT. This translates into CASSDPGSTGELFF.

The rearrangement links TRBV6-5 to TRBJ1-2; D unresolved. CDR1 is MNHEY and CDR2 is SVGAGI in the germline V gene. The CDR3 runs 14 residues. The V end lost 6 bases, the J end lost 0 bases, and 11 bases lay between the germline ends. CDR3: CASRAPEPNYGYTF. The CDR3 nucleotides are TGTGCCAGCAGAGCCCCCGAACCTAACTATGGCTACACCTTC.

The CDR3: CASSYSVGTLNTEAFF. CDR3 DNA: TGTGCCAGCAGTTACTCGGTCGGGACACTGAACACTGAAGCTTTCTTT. This rearrangement joins TRBV6-5 to TRBJ1-1; D may be TRBD1 (6 bases). V dropped 0 bases and J dropped 0 bases, with 11 bases sitting between them. The germline V gene encodes CDR1 MNHEY and CDR2 SVGAGI. This CDR3 is 16 amino acids long.

V usage is TRBV3-1 (or the pseudogene TRBV3-2) and J usage is TRBJ2-1, with D possibly TRBD2 on 5 matching bases. There are 14 residues in the CDR3. The V gene's germline CDR1 is LGHDT and CDR2 YNNKEL (reference sequence). The ends were cut back, 4 bases at V and 4 bases at J, with 11 bases in the middle. The CDR3 here is CASSRAGLYNEQFF. CDR3 in DNA: TGTGCCAGCAGCCGTGCGGGCCTGTACAATGAGCAGTTCTTC.

This clone was observed a few times. This chain's CDR3 is CATSDLGLAGGYNEQFF. The CDR3 DNA reads TGTGCCACCAGTGATCTGGGACTAGCGGGAGGATACAATGAGCAGTTCTTC. The chain carries TRBV24-1 and TRBJ2-1; the match to TRBD2 covers 15 bases. The CDR3 contains 17 residues. The V segment lost 3 bases and the J segment 4 bases; nucleotides outside the gene matches: 3. Looked up from germline, CDR1 is KGHDR and CDR2 is SFDVKD.

The V and J genes are TRBV5-6 and TRBJ2-7; 9 positions agree with TRBD1. This CDR3 spans 15 amino acids. Trimming at V came to 4 bases and at J to 2 bases, leaving 7 bases not matched to a gene. Per germline, CDR1 SGHDT and CDR2 YYEEEE. The CDR3 is CASSVGQGNPYEQYF. The CDR3 nucleotides read TGTGCCAGCAGCGTGGGACAGGGAAACCCCTACGAGCAGTACTTC.

The chain employs TRBV14 and TRBJ2-1; 8 nucleotides line up with TRBD2. Germline CDR1 SGHDN, CDR2 FVKESK. Losses at the gene ends were 2 bases for V and 6 bases for J; bases not matched to a gene: 3. The length of the CDR3 is 14 residues. The CDR3: CASSQRGGFNEQFF. Written as DNA, the CDR3 is TGTGCCAGCAGCCAACGGGGGGGTTTCAATGAGCAGTTCTTC.